The source of this T cell receptor beta chain is a study of Ad26.COV2.S vaccination and SARS-CoV-2 variants. Study overall: Once, or twice with 56 days between doses, Ad26.COV2.S was given intramuscularly. Broader study findings: Higher spike-specific TCR breadth was found in vaccine recipients than in placebo recipients.

Trimming cost V 6 bases and J 0 bases, with 15 bases left between them. The CDR3 spans 17 residues. The germline CDR1 and CDR2 sequences are SNHLY and FYNNEI. Sequencing was performed with immunoSEQ multiplex PCR; in TCRdb, only in-frame clones are kept and a portion is missing. The sample gives some 640,000 clones, roughly 90% of which show up once; about 1.5% is in the top ten. Of note for this clone: Antigen specificity is unknown.

Treatment in this sample: 19 received Ad26.COV2.S at low or high dose, single or two shots; a few received placebo; per-sample allocation not given. Specimens were obtained on day 63 following the first vaccine or placebo injection. An adult donor aged 18-55 years was enrolled in Boston. The source of this sequence is a person aged 18 to 65 who received the Ad26.COV2.S COVID-19 vaccine or a placebo. This material consisted of peripheral blood, taken in a trial of Ad26.COV2.S vaccine versus placebo. V is TRBV2 and J is TRBJ1-6; TRBD1 is a possible D gene (5 bases). For the CDR3, the DNA is TGTGCCAGCAGCAAGGGACTCCAGAGCTCCTATAATTCACCCCTCCACTTT. This gives the protein CASSKGLQSSYNSPLHF.